The 16 T cell receptor beta chains below all came from one sample that was sequenced in a study of blood T cell repertoires in COVID-19 (dated by TCRdb to 2020 to 2021). Library preparation used the immunoSEQ multiplex PCR assay. TCRdb took over this immuneACCESS table, retaining in-frame rearrangements with V and J assigned. Such tables are incomplete; in checked studies, under half of the missing clones stem from an unresolved V gene, and the remainder is unexplained. This sample gives around 150,000 clones in total; 90% of them show up just once. The leading ten clones occupy roughly 19% of the sample. Sequencing was performed on peripheral blood. These receptors all come from a man aged 60 to 75 with active or convalescent COVID-19.

The rearrangement joins TRBV29-1 to TRBJ1-4; the match to TRBD1 covers 10 bases. The CDR3 extends over 15 amino acids. J was trimmed by 2 bases and V by 6 bases; bases with no gene match: 6. In germline, CDR1 is SQVTM, CDR2 ANQGSEA. In DNA form, the CDR3 reads TGCAGCGTCGGGACAGGGGTGGGCACTAATGAAAAACTGTTTTTT. Translation gives CSVGTGVGTNEKLFF.

The chain combines TRBV6-1 with TRBJ1-6; no reliable D call. Germline V gene data show CDR1 as MNHNS and CDR2 as SASEGT. The CDR3 loop spans 14 amino acids. With 2 bases removed from V and 4 bases from J, the gap between germline ends came to 6 bases. As DNA, the CDR3 is TGTGCCAGCAGTGAACAGTTTTATAATTCACCCCTCCACTTT. Translated, it gives CASSEQFYNSPLHF.

The J gene is TRBJ2-3, the V gene TRBV6-5; 9 nucleotides match TRBD2. Losses at the gene ends were 4 bases for V and 3 bases for J; bases not matched to a gene: 2. CDR1 is MNHEY, CDR2 SVGAGI, per germline. The CDR3 covers 14 residues. The CDR3 sequence is CASSLGLATDTQYF. The CDR3 bases are TGTGCCAGCAGTTTGGGACTAGCAACAGATACGCAGTATTTT.

The chain is built from TRBV29-1 and TRBJ1-1, with D perhaps TRBD1 (6 bases). The V and J ends lost 1 base and 1 base respectively, with 10 bases between them. The CDR3 is 14 amino acids. Looked up from germline, CDR1 is SQVTM and CDR2 is ANQGSEA. The CDR3 loop reads CSVEVGGANTEAFF. For the CDR3, the DNA is TGCAGCGTTGAAGTAGGGGGTGCGAACACTGAAGCTTTCTTT.

The chain links TRBV5-1 to TRBJ1-1; 10 positions match TRBD1. The junction had 3 bases not matched to a gene; V was cut back by 0 bases and J by 1 base. This CDR3 has 16 amino acids. Germline V gene data show CDR1 as SGHRS and CDR2 as YFSETQ. CDR3 DNA: TGCGCCAGCAGCTTGGGTAGGACAGGGGGGAACACTGAAGCTTTCTTT. It yields the protein CASSLGRTGGNTEAFF. Full variable domain (remainder filled in from reference TRBV5-1 and TRBJ1-1): KAGVTQTPRYLIKTRGQQVTLSCSPISGHRSVSWYQQTPGQGLQFLFEYFSETQRNKGNFPGRFSGRQFSNSRSEMNVSTLELGDSALYLCASSLGRTGGNTEAFFGQGTRLTVV.

The genes are TRBV6-5 and TRBJ2-7, with 9 bases that match TRBD1. Germline V CDR1 and CDR2: MNHEY, SVGAGI. This CDR3 is 15 amino acids long. V shed 6 bases, J shed 4 bases, and the junction held 10 bases outside the gene matches. The CDR3 DNA is TGTGCCAGCAGCAAAGGACAGGGGTTGGATTACGAGCAGTACTTC. Residues: CASSKGQGLDYEQYF.

The chain is built from TRBV3-1 (or the pseudogene TRBV3-2) and TRBJ2-6; a weak D match, TRBD1 (6 bases). CDR1 is LGHDT, CDR2 YNNKEL, per germline (reference sequence). The CDR3 loop spans 16 amino acids. The V gene lost 2 bases and the J gene lost 1 base, with 9 bases spanning the gap. This CDR3 is CASSQQGISGANVLTF. CDR3 nucleotides: TGTGCCAGCAGCCAACAGGGGATTTCTGGGGCCAACGTCCTGACTTTC.

The CDR3 here is CATLVGGGYGYTF. The CDR3 coding sequence is TGTGCCACTCTCGTCGGGGGTGGGTATGGCTACACCTTC. This chain links TRBV28 with TRBJ1-2; perhaps TRBD1 as D (5 bases). With 10 bases removed from V and 5 bases from J, the gap between germline ends came to 17 bases. The germline CDR1 and CDR2 sequences are MDHEN and SYDVKM. CDR3 size: 13 residues.

This sequence joins TRBV3-1 (or the pseudogene TRBV3-2) and TRBJ1-1, with 9 bases that match TRBD1. The CDR3 totals 16 residues. Germline CDR1 LGHDT, CDR2 YNNKEL (reference sequence). J lost 0 bases, V lost 4 bases, and 6 bases had no gene match. CDR3 DNA: TGTGCCAGCAGCCCGGACAGGGGAGTTATGAACACTGAAGCTTTCTTT. Its translation is CASSPDRGVMNTEAFF.

The chain joins TRBV7-9 to TRBJ1-5; D gene unclear. The CDR3 covers 15 residues. Trimming removed 2 bases at V and 0 bases at J, with 8 bases between. Germline CDR1 and CDR2: SEHNR and FQNEAQ (reference sequence). CDR3 residues: CASSLTTVSNQPQHF. For the CDR3, the DNA is TGTGCCAGCAGCTTAACCACAGTTAGCAATCAGCCCCAGCATTTT. The entire variable domain, with the rest obtained from reference TRBV7-9 and TRBJ1-5, is as follows: DTGVSQNPRHKITKRGQNVTFRCDPISEHNRLYWYRQTLGQGPEFLTYFQNEAQLEKSRLLSDRFSAERPKGSFSTLEIQRTEQGDSAMYLCASSLTTVSNQPQHFGDGTRLSIL.

V and J are TRBV4-2 and TRBJ1-2; 7 positions match TRBD1. After removal of 0 bases from V and 8 bases from J, the junction contained 6 bases not matched to a gene. CDR3 size: 14 residues. CDR1 is LGHNA and CDR2 is YNFKEQ in the germline V gene. The CDR3 nucleotides are TGTGCCAGCAGCCAAGAAGGGACAGTAAGAGGCTACACCTTC. This gives the protein CASSQEGTVRGYTF.

This chain links TRBV10-3 with TRBJ2-2, with D perhaps TRBD1 (5 bases). V dropped 3 bases and J dropped 2 bases, with 10 bases sitting between them. CDR1 is ENHRY, CDR2 SYGVKD, per germline. The CDR3 is 15 residues long. The chain's CDR3 is CAISDRGPNTGELFF. The CDR3 bases are TGTGCCATCAGTGATAGGGGTCCTAACACCGGGGAGCTGTTTTTT.

This clone showed up just once. Mismatch with germline at one junction end may stem from a read error. This chain joins TRBV18 and TRBJ2-7; 11 nucleotides match TRBD1. The CDR3 is 12 residues long. Germline V gene sequence: CDR1 KGHSH, CDR2 LQKENI. CDR3 DNA sequence: TGTGCCAGCTCACCATCAACGGGACAGGGGGGTTTC. Translated, it gives CASSPSTGQGGF.

The chain is built from TRBV28 and TRBJ2-7; possibly TRBD2 for D (5 bases). Germline lookup yields CDR1 MDHEN and CDR2 SYDVKM. Trimming took 3 bases from V and 4 from J, leaving 10 bases between them. The CDR3 loop spans 13 amino acids. Here the CDR3 reads CASSFAPGYEQYF. The CDR3 region has the DNA TGTGCCAGCAGTTTCGCCCCGGGGTACGAGCAGTACTTC. Supplemented by reference TRBV28 and TRBJ2-7, the full variable domain reads DVKVTQSSRYLVKRTGEKVFLECVQDMDHENMFWYRQDPGLGLRLIYFSYDVKMKEKGDIPEGYSVSREKKERFSLILESASTNQTSMYLCASSFAPGYEQYFGPGTRLTVT.

This clone was seen only once. The chain recombines TRBV10-3 with TRBJ1-1; the D gene is possibly TRBD1 (6 bases). V lost 10 bases and J 4 bases, leaving 13 bases between the germline ends. In germline, CDR1 is ENHRY, CDR2 SYGVKD. This CDR3 contains 12 residues. The CDR3 DNA follows: TGTGCCACGCAAACAGGGATCACTGAAGCTTTCTTT. As protein: CATQTGITEAFF.

A few counts support this clone. The chain couples TRBV19 to TRBJ1-4, with 10 bases lining up with TRBD1. Unmatched junction bases numbered 9, after V lost 5 bases and J lost 6 bases. CDR1 and CDR2 (germline): LNHDA, SQIVND (reference sequence). This CDR3 has 16 amino acids. CDR3 loop: CASSSRDRGVYEKLFF. CDR3 DNA: TGTGCCAGTAGTTCGCGGGACAGGGGCGTCTATGAAAAACTGTTTTTT.